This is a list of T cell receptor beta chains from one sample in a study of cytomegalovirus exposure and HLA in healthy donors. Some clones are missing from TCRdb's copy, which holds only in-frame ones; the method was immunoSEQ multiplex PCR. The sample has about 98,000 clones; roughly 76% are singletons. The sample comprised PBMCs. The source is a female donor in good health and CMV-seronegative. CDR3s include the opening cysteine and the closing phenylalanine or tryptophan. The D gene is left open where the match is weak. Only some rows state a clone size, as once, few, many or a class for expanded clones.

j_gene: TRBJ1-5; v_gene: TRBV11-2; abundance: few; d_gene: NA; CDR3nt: TGTGCCAGCAGCCCAGGTCTCAATCAGCCCCAGCATTTT; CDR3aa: CASSPGLNQPQHF
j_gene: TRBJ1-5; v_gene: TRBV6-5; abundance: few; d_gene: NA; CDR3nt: TGTGCCAGCAGCCAAGGACAGAATCAGCCCCAGCATTTT; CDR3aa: CASSQGQNQPQHF
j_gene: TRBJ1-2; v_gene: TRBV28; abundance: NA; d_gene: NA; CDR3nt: TGTGCCAGCGGACTCAGGAGCCTCGGCTATGGCTACACCTTC; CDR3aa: CASGLRSLGYGYTF
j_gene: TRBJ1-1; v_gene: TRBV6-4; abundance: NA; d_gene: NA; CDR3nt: TGTGCCAGCAGTGACTCCTGGAACACTGAAGCTTTCTTT; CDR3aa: CASSDSWNTEAFF
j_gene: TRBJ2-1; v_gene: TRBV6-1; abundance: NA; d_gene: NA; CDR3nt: TGTGCCAGCACCCTACAGGGTACGTCCTACAATGAGCAGTTCTTC; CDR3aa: CASTLQGTSYNEQFF
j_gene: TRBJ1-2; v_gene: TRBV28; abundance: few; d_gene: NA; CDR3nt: TGTGCCAGCAGCAGGGACTCTACCGGCCGGGGCTACACCTTC; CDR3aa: CASSRDSTGRGYTF
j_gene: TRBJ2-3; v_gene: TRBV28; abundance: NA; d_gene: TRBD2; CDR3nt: TGTGCCAGCAGTCTAGCGGGAGTTGGCACAGATACGCAGTATTTT; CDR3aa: CASSLAGVGTDTQYF
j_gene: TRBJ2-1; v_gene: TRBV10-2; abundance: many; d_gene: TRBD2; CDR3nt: TGCGCCAGCAGTGAGAGCGGGATATACAATGAGCAGTTCTTC; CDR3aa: CASSESGIYNEQFF
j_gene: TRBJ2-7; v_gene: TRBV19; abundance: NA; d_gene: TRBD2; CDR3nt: TGTGCCAGTAGTATAGAGGGAGGGCGTTCGTACGAGCAGTACTTC; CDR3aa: CASSIEGGRSYEQYF
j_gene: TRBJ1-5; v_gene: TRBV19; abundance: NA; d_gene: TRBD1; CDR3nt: TGTGCCAGTAGTATTAAGGGGGCCAGCAATCAGCCCCAGCATTTT; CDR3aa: CASSIKGASNQPQHF
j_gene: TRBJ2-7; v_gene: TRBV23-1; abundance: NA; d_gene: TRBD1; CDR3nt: TGCGCCAGCAGTCAATCGGGGACAGGGACCTACGAGCAGTACTTC; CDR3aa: CASSQSGTGTYEQYF
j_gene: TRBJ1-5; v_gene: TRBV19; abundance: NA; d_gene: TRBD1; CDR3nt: TGTGCCAGTAATGACAGGGGTGGCAATCAGCCCCAGCATTTT; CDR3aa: CASNDRGGNQPQHF
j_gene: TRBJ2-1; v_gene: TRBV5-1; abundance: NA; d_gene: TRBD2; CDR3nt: TGCGCCAGCAGCCTCCTTAGCGGGAACTTCAATGAGCAGTTCTTC; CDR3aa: CASSLLSGNFNEQFF
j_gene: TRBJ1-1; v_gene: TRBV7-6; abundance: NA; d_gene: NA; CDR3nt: TGTGCCAGCAGCCAGGGCGGAGGGAAGAACACTGAAGCTTTCTTT; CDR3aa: CASSQGGGKNTEAFF
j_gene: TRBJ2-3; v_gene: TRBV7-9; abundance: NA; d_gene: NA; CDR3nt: TGTGCCAGCAGCTCACCGGTCGGGGTACCGCAGTATTTT; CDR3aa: CASSSPVGVPQYF
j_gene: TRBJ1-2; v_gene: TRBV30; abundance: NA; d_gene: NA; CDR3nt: TGTGCCTGGAGTGTACAGGAGTTAGCTAACTATGGCTACACCTTC; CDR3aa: CAWSVQELANYGYTF
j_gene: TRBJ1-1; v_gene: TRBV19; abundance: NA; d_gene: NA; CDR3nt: TGTGCCAGTAGTATCAGGGCCACTATGAACACTGAAGCTTTCTTT; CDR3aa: CASSIRATMNTEAFF
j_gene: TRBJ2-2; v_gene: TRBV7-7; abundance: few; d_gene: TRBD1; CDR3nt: TGTGCTAGCAGCCCACAGGGGGCGGCCGGGGAGCTGTTTTTT; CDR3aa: CASSPQGAAGELFF
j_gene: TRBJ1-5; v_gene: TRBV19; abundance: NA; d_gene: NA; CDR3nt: TGTGCCAGTAGTTCAGGGGCTCAGCCCCAGCATTTT; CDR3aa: CASSSGAQPQHF
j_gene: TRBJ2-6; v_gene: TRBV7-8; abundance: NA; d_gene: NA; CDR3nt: TGTGCCAGCAGCTTAGTTGTGCGGTCCGGGGCCAACGTCCTGACTTTC; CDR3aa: CASSLVVRSGANVLTF
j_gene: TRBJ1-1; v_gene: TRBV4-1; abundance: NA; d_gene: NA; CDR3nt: TGCGCCAGCAGCCAGGTCCTTGTGGGGAGCACTGAAGCTTTCTTT; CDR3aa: CASSQVLVGSTEAFF
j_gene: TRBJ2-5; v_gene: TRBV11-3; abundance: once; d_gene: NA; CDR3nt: TGTGCCAGCAGCCCGATCGGGGGACAAGAGACCCAGTACTTC; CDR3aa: CASSPIGGQETQYF
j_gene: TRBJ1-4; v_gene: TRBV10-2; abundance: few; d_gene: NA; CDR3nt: TGCGCCAGCAGTGGGTTGTTGGGCGAAAAACTGTTTTTT; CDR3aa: CASSGLLGEKLFF
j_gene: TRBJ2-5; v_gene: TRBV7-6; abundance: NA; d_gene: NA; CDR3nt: TGTGCCAGCAGCTTAGAGGTTGGGGGCAGTGAGACCCAGTACTTC; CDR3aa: CASSLEVGGSETQYF
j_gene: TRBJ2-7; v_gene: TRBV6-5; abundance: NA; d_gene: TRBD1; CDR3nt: TGTGCCAGCAGTTATGTACAGGGGGACGAGCAGTACTTC; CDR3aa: CASSYVQGDEQYF
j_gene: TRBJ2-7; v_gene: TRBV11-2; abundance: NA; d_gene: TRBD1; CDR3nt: TGTGCCAGCAGCTACGGACAGGTGGGATTCGAGCAGTACTTC; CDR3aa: CASSYGQVGFEQYF
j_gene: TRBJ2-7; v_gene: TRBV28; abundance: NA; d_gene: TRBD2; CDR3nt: TGTGCCAGCAGTTTTTCTAGCGGGGCTATCCTTTACGAGCAGTACTTC; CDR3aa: CASSFSSGAILYEQYF
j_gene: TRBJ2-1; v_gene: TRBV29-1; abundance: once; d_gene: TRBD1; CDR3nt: TGCAGCGTTCCCGGGACAGGTTTTAATGAGCAGTTCTTC; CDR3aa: CSVPGTGFNEQFF
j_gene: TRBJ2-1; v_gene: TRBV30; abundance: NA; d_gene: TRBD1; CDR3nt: TGTGCCTGGAGCCCGGGACAGGGGATCGGTGAGCAGTTCTTC; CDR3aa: CAWSPGQGIGEQFF
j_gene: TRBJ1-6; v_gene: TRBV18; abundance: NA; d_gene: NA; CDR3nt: TGTGCCAGCTCAGACGACAGCTCCTATAATTCACCCCTCCACTTT; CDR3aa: CASSDDSSYNSPLHF
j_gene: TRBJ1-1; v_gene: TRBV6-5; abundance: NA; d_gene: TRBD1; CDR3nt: TGTGCCACCAATCCCCAGGACAGGCTATCTGAAGCTTTCTTT; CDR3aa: CATNPQDRLSEAFF
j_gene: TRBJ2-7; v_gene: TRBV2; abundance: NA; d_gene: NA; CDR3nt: TGTGCCAGCAGTGGTGATTCCTACGAGCAGTACTTC; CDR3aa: CASSGDSYEQYF
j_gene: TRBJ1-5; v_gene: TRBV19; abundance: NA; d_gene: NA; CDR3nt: TGTGCCAGTAGTATGGTGGCTGGAGGGGTCAATCAGCCCCAGCATTTT; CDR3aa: CASSMVAGGVNQPQHF
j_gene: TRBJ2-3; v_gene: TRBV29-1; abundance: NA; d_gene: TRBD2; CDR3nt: TGCAGCGTTATCGGCGGGAGGGCGAGAGTCACAGATACGCAGTATTTT; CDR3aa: CSVIGGRARVTDTQYF
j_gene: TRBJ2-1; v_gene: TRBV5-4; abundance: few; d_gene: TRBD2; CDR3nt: TGTGCCAGCAGCCTAACTAGCGGGGGGGACAATGAGCAGTTCTTC; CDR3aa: CASSLTSGGDNEQFF
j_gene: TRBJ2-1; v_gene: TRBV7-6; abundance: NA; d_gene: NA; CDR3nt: TGTGCCAGCAGCTTACAGTACAATGAGCAGTTCTTC; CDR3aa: CASSLQYNEQFF
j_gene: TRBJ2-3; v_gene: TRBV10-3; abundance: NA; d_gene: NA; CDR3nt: TGTGCCATCACCCGGGAACCGTCGGTGACAGATACGCAGTATTTT; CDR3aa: CAITREPSVTDTQYF
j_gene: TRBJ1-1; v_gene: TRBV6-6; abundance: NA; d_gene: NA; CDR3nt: TGTGCCAGCAGTTATCCGGCGGCGGGGTTGGCTTTCTTT; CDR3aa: CASSYPAAGLAFF
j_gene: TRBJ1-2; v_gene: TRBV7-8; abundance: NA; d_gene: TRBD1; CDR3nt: TGTGCCAGCAGCCGGCAGGGACAGGGGGTCTATGGCTACACCTTC; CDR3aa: CASSRQGQGVYGYTF
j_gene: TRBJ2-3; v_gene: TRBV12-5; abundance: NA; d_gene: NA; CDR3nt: TGTGCTAGTGGTTTGCAGTTCACAGATACGCAGTATTTT; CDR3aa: CASGLQFTDTQYF
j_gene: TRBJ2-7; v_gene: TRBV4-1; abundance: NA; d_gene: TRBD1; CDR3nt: TGCGCCAGCAGCCAAGATGTCCAGGGGGCCTACGAGCAGTACTTC; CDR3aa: CASSQDVQGAYEQYF
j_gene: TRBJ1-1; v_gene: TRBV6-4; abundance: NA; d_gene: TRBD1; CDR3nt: TGTGCCAGCAGTGACTCAGACAGGGGTGAAGCTTTCTTT; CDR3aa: CASSDSDRGEAFF
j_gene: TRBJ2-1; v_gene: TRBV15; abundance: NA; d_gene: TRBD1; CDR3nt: TGTGCCACCAGCATAGGACAGGGTGGGGTCAATGAGCAGTTCTTC; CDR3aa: CATSIGQGGVNEQFF
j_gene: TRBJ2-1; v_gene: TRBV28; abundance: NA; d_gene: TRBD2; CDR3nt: TGTGCCAGCAGTTTACTAGCGGAAACCTACAATGAGCAGTTCTTC; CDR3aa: CASSLLAETYNEQFF
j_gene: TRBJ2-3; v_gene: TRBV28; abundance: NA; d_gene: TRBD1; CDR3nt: TGTGCCAGCGGACTGACGCAGGGGGCTACAGATACGCAGTATTTT; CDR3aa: CASGLTQGATDTQYF
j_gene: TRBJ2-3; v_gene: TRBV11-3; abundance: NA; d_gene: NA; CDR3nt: TGTGCCAGCAGCTTAGGCGCCAGCGAGGTTGCCCATACGCAGTATTTT; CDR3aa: CASSLGASEVAHTQYF